These 28 T cell receptor beta chains were all obtained from the same sample, sequenced in a study of cytomegalovirus exposure and HLA in healthy donors. Amplification used 60 Vbeta primers and 13 Jbeta primers. Assay: immunoSEQ multiplex PCR; the TCRdb copy retains only in-frame clones and omits some. This table has some 140,000 clones, 70% to 80% appearing once. Sequenced input: PBMCs. These receptors all come from a female donor in good health and CMV-seronegative.

V and J are TRBV6-1 and TRBJ2-3; tentative D call: TRBD2 (5 bases). The CDR3 is 13 residues long. The V and J ends lost 5 bases and 6 bases respectively, with 12 bases between them. Per the germline V gene, CDR1 is MNHNS and CDR2 is SASEGT. This chain's CDR3 is CASSLLREDTQYF. CDR3 bases: TGTGCCAGCAGTCTTCTGAGGGAGGATACGCAGTATTTT.

This clone came up once. The J gene is TRBJ1-2, the V gene TRBV28; no clear D gene. The CDR3 has 14 amino acids. CDR1 is MDHEN and CDR2 is SYDVKM in the germline V gene. V was shortened by 3 bases and J by 8 bases, with 16 bases between the two germline ends. CDR3 loop: CASSFEGEGDGYTF. DNA of the CDR3: TGTGCCAGCAGTTTTGAGGGCGAGGGTGACGGCTACACCTTC.

This chain joins TRBV5-4 and TRBJ2-5, with D perhaps TRBD2 (5 bases). CDR3 length: 14 amino acids. V dropped 0 bases and J dropped 4 bases, with 10 bases sitting between them. Germline lookup yields CDR1 SGHNT and CDR2 YYREEE (reference sequence). CDR3 sequence reads: CASSLDRGGETQYF. In DNA, the CDR3 is TGTGCCAGCAGCTTGGACCGGGGTGGAGAGACCCAGTACTTC.

V and J are TRBV28 and TRBJ2-2; 9 nucleotides align to TRBD1. V gave up 5 bases and J gave up 6 bases; unmatched junction bases: 10. Germline values: CDR1 MDHEN, CDR2 SYDVKM. The CDR3 is 16 residues long. This CDR3 reads CASSRWTGEIPGELFF. The CDR3 DNA is TGTGCCAGCAGTCGATGGACAGGGGAAATTCCCGGGGAGCTGTTTTTT.

The V and J genes are TRBV5-1 and TRBJ1-1; maybe TRBD1 (6 bases). Trimming took 0 bases from V and 4 from J, leaving 10 bases between them. The CDR3 contains 14 residues. Germline assignment: CDR1 SGHRS and CDR2 YFSETQ. The CDR3 sequence is CASSLAKGVTEAFF. The CDR3 nucleotides read TGCGCCAGCAGCTTGGCCAAGGGGGTCACTGAAGCTTTCTTT.

The chain has TRBV7-9 and TRBJ2-7; D perhaps matches TRBD1 (5 bases). CDR3 length: 14 residues. Trimming shortened V by 1 base and J by 6 bases, and 13 bases separated the two germline ends. Germline V gene lookup returns CDR1 SEHNR and CDR2 FQNEAQ (reference sequence). CDR3 residues: CASSLGLGRVEQYF. The DNA for the CDR3 is TGTGCCAGCAGCTTAGGTTTGGGGCGTGTCGAGCAGTACTTC. The full variable domain, in which reference TRBV7-9 and TRBJ2-7 provide the parts outside the CDR3, is DTGVSQNPRHKITKRGQNVTFRCDPISEHNRLYWYRQTLGQGPEFLTYFQNEAQLEKSRLLSDRFSAERPKGSFSTLEIQRTEQGDSAMYLCASSLGLGRVEQYFGPGTRLTVT.

The gene calls are TRBV9 and TRBJ2-7; TRBD1 matches 9 bases. V lost 2 bases, J lost 7 bases, and 10 bases stayed unmatched. The CDR3 is 15 residues long. CDR1 and CDR2 (germline): SGDLS, YYNGEE. The CDR3 reads CASSVRPDRGGEQYF. CDR3 coding DNA: TGTGCCAGCAGCGTGAGGCCGGACAGGGGAGGAGAGCAGTACTTC.

This clone has just one count. The CDR3: CASSLAGQGNEKLFF. Written as DNA, the CDR3 is TGTGCCAGCAGCTTAGCCGGACAGGGAAACGAAAAACTGTTTTTT. The chain couples TRBV7-2 to TRBJ1-4; 8 bases align to TRBD1. Germline assignment: CDR1 SGHTA and CDR2 FQGNSA. With 0 bases clipped from V and 8 bases from J, the junction kept 5 bases outside the gene matches. This CDR3 is 15 amino acids long.

Turning to this clone: Other DNA sequences in the sample encode the same CDR3. The V call is TRBV27, the J call TRBJ1-3; D might be TRBD1 (5 bases). V was shortened by 3 bases and J by 4 bases, with 10 bases between the two germline ends. CDR1 is MNHEY and CDR2 is SMNVEV in the germline V gene (reference sequence). The CDR3 spans 14 residues. CDR3 DNA: TGTGCCAGCAGTTTGGGGGGTTCCGGAAACACCATATATTTT. Its protein product is CASSLGGSGNTIYF.

This chain connects TRBV19 to TRBJ2-3; D gene ambiguous. This CDR3 spans 12 amino acids. Germline V gives CDR1 LNHDA, CDR2 SQIVND (reference sequence). Trimming took off 6 bases at V and 4 bases at J, with 8 bases between the two ends. The CDR3: CASRGRADTQYF. CDR3 DNA: TGTGCCAGTAGAGGCCGGGCAGATACGCAGTATTTT.

The chain links TRBV6-5 to TRBJ2-1, with a tentative D call TRBD2 (6 bases). The germline gives CDR1 MNHEY, CDR2 SVGAGI. Trimming stripped 6 bases from V and 10 bases from J, with 10 bases between. This CDR3 contains 11 residues. CDR3 coding DNA: TGTGCCAGCAGCCAAGGACTAGAGCAGTTCTTC. Translating it yields CASSQGLEQFF.

The chain is built from TRBV4-2 and TRBJ2-7; 10 bases are shared with TRBD2. Trimming cost V 1 base and J 6 bases; bases outside gene matches: 3. Germline V gene data show CDR1 as LGHNA and CDR2 as YNFKEQ. The CDR3 extends over 14 amino acids. The CDR3 protein is CASSQGLAGAEQYF. CDR3 DNA: TGTGCCAGCAGCCAAGGGCTAGCGGGAGCCGAGCAGTACTTC.

The gene calls are TRBV20-1 and TRBJ2-5; no definite D call. The end of the DNA aligns better with TRBJ2-7, so the J call may be wrong. Germline CDR1 DFQATT, CDR2 SNEGSKA (reference sequence). The length of the CDR3 is 11 residues. CDR3 region: CSASNSYEQYF. The DNA of the CDR3 is TGCAGTGCTAGTAATTCCTACGAGCAGTACTTC.

This clone was detected only a few times. The chain employs TRBV28 and TRBJ1-5; the D is unclear. Germline lookup yields CDR1 MDHEN and CDR2 SYDVKM. The ends were cut back, 2 bases at V and 8 bases at J, with 7 bases in the middle. The CDR3 is 12 residues long. The chain's CDR3 is CASSLRREPQHF. The CDR3 DNA is TGTGCCAGCAGTTTAAGACGGGAGCCCCAGCATTTT.

The chain links TRBV7-2 to TRBJ2-3; the D is unclear. CDR1 and CDR2 (germline): SGHTA, FQGNSA. The V and J ends lost 0 bases and 6 bases respectively, with 7 bases between them. There are 13 residues in the CDR3. In DNA form, the CDR3 reads TGTGCCAGCAGCTTAGCGCGCTGGGATACGCAGTATTTT. This sequence encodes CASSLARWDTQYF.

This rearrangement joins TRBV5-4 to TRBJ1-2, with 9 bases aligning to TRBD1. Per the germline V gene, CDR1 is SGHNT and CDR2 is YYREEE (reference sequence). CDR3 length: 13 amino acids. The ends lost 4 bases at V and 2 bases at J; junction bases unmatched: 0. The CDR3 sequence is CASSGTGNYGYTF. The CDR3 bases are TGTGCCAGCAGCGGGACAGGGAACTATGGCTACACCTTC.

The chain couples TRBV5-1 to TRBJ1-5, with TRBD1 matching 11 bases. Unmatched junction bases numbered 6, after V lost 4 bases and J lost 0 bases. Per the germline V gene, CDR1 is SGHRS and CDR2 is YFSETQ. The CDR3 covers 17 residues. For the CDR3, the DNA is TGCGCCAGCAGCCCAGGGACAGGGGGAAATAGCAATCAGCCCCAGCATTTT. Encoded protein: CASSPGTGGNSNQPQHF.

A word on this clone: The limits of the CDR3 on the DNA are not certain, so only TCRdb's listed CDR3 is given. This sequence joins TRBV12-2 and TRBJ1-1. TRBV12-2 is termed a pseudogene. The CDR3 sequence runs 16 residues, both termini included. CDR3 amino acids: CASPPRGVGLGTEAFF.

The rearrangement joins TRBV19 to TRBJ2-1, with D tentatively TRBD1 (5 bases). The V end lost 4 bases, the J end lost 6 bases, and 10 bases lay between the germline ends. There are 13 residues in the CDR3. Germline V CDR1 and CDR2: LNHDA, SQIVND (reference sequence). The CDR3 sequence: CASSTQRGNEQFF. CDR3 nucleotide sequence: TGTGCCAGTAGTACACAAAGGGGCAATGAGCAGTTCTTC.

The V and J genes are TRBV9 and TRBJ2-7; D gene unclear. The CDR3 contains 13 residues. The germline V gene encodes CDR1 SGDLS and CDR2 YYNGEE. Trimming took 0 bases from V and 3 from J, leaving 7 bases between them. CDR3 in DNA: TGTGCCAGCAGCGTAGAAACGGGCTACGAGCAGTACTTC. Protein product: CASSVETGYEQYF.

This clone was picked up many times. V gene TRBV6-4 combines with J gene TRBJ1-4; TRBD1 is a possible D gene (6 bases). This CDR3 is 16 amino acids long. The V gene lost 6 bases and the J gene lost 3 bases, with 17 bases spanning the gap. Per germline, CDR1 MRHNA and CDR2 SNTAGT. CDR3 bases: TGTGCCAGCAGGCCCACAGGGAGGGCGCCTAATGAAAAACTGTTTTTT. Translated: CASRPTGRAPNEKLFF.

This chain connects TRBV7-6 to TRBJ1-2; 9 bases match TRBD1. The CDR3 runs 14 residues. Per germline, CDR1 SGHVS and CDR2 FNYEAQ. V shed 10 bases and J 7 bases; nucleotides not matched to a gene: 13. CDR3 DNA sequence: TGTGCCATCACGAATCTACAGGGGGCTGGTGGCTACACCTTC. Its translation is CAITNLQGAGGYTF.

The chain uses TRBV5-6 and TRBJ2-3; D not certain. The germline V gene encodes CDR1 SGHDT and CDR2 YYEEEE. CDR3 size: 11 residues. Trimming took off 2 bases at V and 6 bases at J, with 4 bases between the two ends. The CDR3 nucleotides read TGTGCCAGCAGCTTTCTTGATACGCAGTATTTT. Translated: CASSFLDTQYF.

This clone was detected only once. The V call is TRBV11-2, the J call TRBJ2-1; 9 bases align to TRBD1. Germline values: CDR1 SGHAT, CDR2 FQNNGV. The ends lost 5 bases at V and 7 bases at J; junction bases unmatched: 12. The CDR3 length is 16 residues. The CDR3 loop is CASSHRDRVFRNEQFF. CDR3 coding DNA: TGTGCCAGCAGCCACCGGGACAGGGTTTTTAGGAATGAGCAGTTCTTC. Together with reference TRBV11-2 and TRBJ2-1, the CDR3 gives the full variable domain: EAGVAQSPRYKIIEKRQSVAFWCNPISGHATLYWYQQILGQGPKLLIQFQNNGVVDDSQLPKDRFSAERLKGVDSTLKIQPAKLEDSAVYLCASSHRDRVFRNEQFFGPGTRLTVL.

The chain combines TRBV7-9 with TRBJ2-1; 11 bases are a match to TRBD2. The V gene end was trimmed by 1 base and the J gene end by 6 bases; junction bases not matched to a gene: 2. Germline lookup yields CDR1 SEHNR and CDR2 FQNEAQ (reference sequence). This CDR3 contains 15 residues. In DNA form, the CDR3 reads TGTGCCAGCAGCTTAGTGGGACTAGCGGCCAATGAGCAGTTCTTC. It translates to CASSLVGLAANEQFF.

V usage is TRBV20-1 and J usage is TRBJ1-1; TRBD1 is a possible D gene (6 bases). CDR1 and CDR2 (germline): DFQATT, SNEGSKA (reference sequence). CDR3 length: 11 residues. V shed 6 bases and J shed 3 bases, with 8 bases lying between them. The CDR3 nucleotides are TGCAGTGCCAGGACAGACACTGAAGCTTTCTTT. Amino acids: CSARTDTEAFF.

V gene TRBV5-1 combines with J gene TRBJ2-3; TRBD2 is a possible D gene (5 bases). V dropped 0 bases and J dropped 1 base, with 12 bases sitting between them. This CDR3 is 16 amino acids long. Germline V gene data show CDR1 as SGHRS and CDR2 as YFSETQ. CDR3: CASSLEARDGTDTQYF. Written as DNA, the CDR3 is TGCGCCAGCAGCTTGGAAGCCCGGGATGGCACAGATACGCAGTATTTT.

The rearrangement uses TRBV6-1 and TRBJ1-3; possibly TRBD1 for D (5 bases). The germline CDR1 and CDR2 sequences are MNHNS and SASEGT. Trimming left V 4 bases short and J 0 bases short, with 7 bases between. This CDR3 comprises 14 residues. The CDR3 spells CASSGQFSGNTIYF. CDR3 sequence (DNA): TGTGCCAGCAGTGGACAGTTCTCTGGAAACACCATATATTTT.